This entry lists 7 T cell receptor beta chains sequenced from one sample in a study of control samples from healthy donors and cancer patients. Produced via immunoSEQ multiplex PCR; TCRdb's table is partial and in-frame only. The sample includes about 140,000 clones, more than 85% of them seen just once. The specimen sequenced was blood. The receptors originated from a woman aged 30 to 39 in good health.

The chain carries TRBV25-1 and TRBJ2-5, with 13 bases matching TRBD2. The V segment lost 2 bases and the J segment 5 bases; nucleotides outside the gene matches: 5. The CDR3 runs to 16 residues. From germline, CDR1 is MGHDK and CDR2 SYGVNS. The CDR3 region is CASSEPLAGGRETQYF. CDR3 bases: TGTGCCAGCAGTGAACCACTAGCGGGGGGGAGGGAGACCCAGTACTTC.

V and J are TRBV29-1 and TRBJ2-1, with TRBD1 matching 7 bases. Germline CDR1 SQVTM, CDR2 ANQGSEA. V lost 4 bases to trimming and J lost 5 bases; unmatched junction nucleotides: 8. The CDR3 extends over 14 amino acids. CDR3 amino acids: CSVGPGGKNNEQFF. The DNA for the CDR3 is TGCAGCGTTGGTCCAGGGGGAAAGAACAATGAGCAGTTCTTC.

The V call is TRBV7-2, the J call TRBJ1-2; TRBD1 is a possible D gene (5 bases). The CDR3 is 14 amino acids. V was shortened by 8 bases and J by 3 bases, with 16 bases between the two germline ends. CDR1 and CDR2 from the germline V gene are SGHTA and FQGNSA. CDR3 sequence reads: CASLTPGVDYGYTF. CDR3 bases: TGTGCCAGCTTAACACCGGGGGTCGACTATGGCTACACCTTC.

V is TRBV19 and J is TRBJ1-2; D is perhaps TRBD1 (6 bases). There are 13 residues in the CDR3. Germline CDR1 and CDR2: LNHDA and SQIVND (reference sequence). V shed 9 bases and J shed 2 bases, with 13 bases lying between them. The CDR3 reads CASDPQGNYGYTF. CDR3 coding DNA: TGTGCCAGCGACCCACAGGGAAACTATGGCTACACCTTC.

The chain is built from TRBV5-8 and TRBJ1-4; 9 positions match TRBD1. This CDR3 is 15 amino acids long. The ends lost 4 bases at V and 3 bases at J; junction bases unmatched: 4. Germline loops: CDR1 SGHTS, CDR2 YDEGEE. The CDR3 here is CASSPRTGANEKLFF. The CDR3 bases are TGTGCCAGCAGCCCGAGGACAGGGGCTAATGAAAAACTGTTTTTT.

V usage is TRBV27 and J usage is TRBJ2-7; 12 nucleotides align to TRBD2. J gave up 5 bases and V 5 bases, and 7 bases lay outside the gene matches. CDR3 length: 15 amino acids. Germline V gene lookup returns CDR1 MNHEY and CDR2 SMNVEV (reference sequence). In DNA, the CDR3 is TGTGCCAGCAGTCCACTAGCGGGAGGAGCGGACGAGCAGTACTTC. This translates into CASSPLAGGADEQYF.

The V call is TRBV19, the J call TRBJ2-1, with 7 bases aligning to TRBD2. CDR1 and CDR2 (germline): LNHDA, SQIVND (reference sequence). The CDR3 totals 13 residues. The V and J ends lost 4 bases and 9 bases, in that order; junction bases with no gene match: 6. The CDR3 bases are TGTGCCAGTAGTACCACCCTAGCGGTTGAGCAGTTCTTC. This codes for CASSTTLAVEQFF.